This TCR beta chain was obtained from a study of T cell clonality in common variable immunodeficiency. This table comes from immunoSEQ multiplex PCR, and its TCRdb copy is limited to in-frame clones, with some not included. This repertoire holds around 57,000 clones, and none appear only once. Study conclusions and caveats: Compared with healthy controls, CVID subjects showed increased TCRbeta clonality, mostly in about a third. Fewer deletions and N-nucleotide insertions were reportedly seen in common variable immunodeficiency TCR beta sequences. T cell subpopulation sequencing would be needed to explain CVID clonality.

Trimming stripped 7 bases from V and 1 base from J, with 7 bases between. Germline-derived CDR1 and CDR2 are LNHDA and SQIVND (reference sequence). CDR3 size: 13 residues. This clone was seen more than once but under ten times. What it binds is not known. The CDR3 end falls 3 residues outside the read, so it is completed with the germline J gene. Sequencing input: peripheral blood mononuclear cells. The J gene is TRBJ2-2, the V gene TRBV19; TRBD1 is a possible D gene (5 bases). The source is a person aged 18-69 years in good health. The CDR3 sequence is CASIGQNTGELFF. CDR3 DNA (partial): TGTGCCAGTATTGGACAGAACACCGGGGAG.